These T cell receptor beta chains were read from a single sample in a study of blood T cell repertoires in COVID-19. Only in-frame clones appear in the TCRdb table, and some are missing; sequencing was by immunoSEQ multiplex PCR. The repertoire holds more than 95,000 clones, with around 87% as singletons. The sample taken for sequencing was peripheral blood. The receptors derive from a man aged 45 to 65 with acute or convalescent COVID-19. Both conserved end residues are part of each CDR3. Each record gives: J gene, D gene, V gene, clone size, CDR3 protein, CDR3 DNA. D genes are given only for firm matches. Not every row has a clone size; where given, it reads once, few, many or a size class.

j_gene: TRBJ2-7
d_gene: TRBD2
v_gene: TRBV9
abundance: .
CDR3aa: CASSVGGTSGYEQYF
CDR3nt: TGTGCCAGCAGCGTAGGGGGGACTAGCGGCTACGAGCAGTACTTC

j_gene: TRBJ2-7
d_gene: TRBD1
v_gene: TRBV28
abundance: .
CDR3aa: CASSDPTGGEQYF
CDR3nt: TGTGCCAGCAGTGACCCGACAGGGGGCGAGCAGTACTTC

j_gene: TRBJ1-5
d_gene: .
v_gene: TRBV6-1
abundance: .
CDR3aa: CASSEGTPERPQHF
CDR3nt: TGTGCCAGCAGTGAAGGGACACCGGAGAGGCCCCAGCATTTT

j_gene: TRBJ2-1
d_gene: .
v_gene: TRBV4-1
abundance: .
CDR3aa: CASSQDGQGYNEQFF
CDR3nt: TGCGCCAGCAGCCAAGATGGCCAGGGGTACAATGAGCAGTTCTTC

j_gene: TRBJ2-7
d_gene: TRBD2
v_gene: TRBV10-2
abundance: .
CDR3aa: CASSATSGSGHEQYF
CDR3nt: TGCGCCAGCAGTGCAACTAGCGGGAGCGGCCACGAGCAGTACTTC

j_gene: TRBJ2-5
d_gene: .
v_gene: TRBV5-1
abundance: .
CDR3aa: CASSFSQETQYF
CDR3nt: TGCGCCAGCAGCTTCAGCCAAGAGACCCAGTACTTC

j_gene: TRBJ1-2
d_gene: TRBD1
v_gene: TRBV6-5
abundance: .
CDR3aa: CASSYMTGGHGYTF
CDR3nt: TGTGCCAGCAGTTACATGACAGGGGGCCATGGCTACACCTTC

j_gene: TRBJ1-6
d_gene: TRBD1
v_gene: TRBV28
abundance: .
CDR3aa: CASTRQGFDSPLHF
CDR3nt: TGTGCCAGCACGAGACAGGGATTTGATTCACCCCTCCACTTT

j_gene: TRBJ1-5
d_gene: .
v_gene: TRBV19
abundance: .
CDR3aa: CASSILGPGNQPQHF
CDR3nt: TGTGCCAGTAGTATCTTGGGCCCTGGGAATCAGCCCCAGCATTTT

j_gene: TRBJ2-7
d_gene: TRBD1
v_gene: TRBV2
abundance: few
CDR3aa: CASSEASRGQGEQYF
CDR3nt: TGTGCCAGCAGTGAAGCCTCCCGGGGACAGGGCGAGCAGTACTTC

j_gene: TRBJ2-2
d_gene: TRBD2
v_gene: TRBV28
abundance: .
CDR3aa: CASSTGTRYTGELFF
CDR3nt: TGTGCCAGCAGCACCGGGACTAGATACACCGGGGAGCTGTTTTTT

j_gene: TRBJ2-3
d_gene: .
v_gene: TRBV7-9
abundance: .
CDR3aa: CASSTIAPEGDTQYF
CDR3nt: TGTGCCAGCAGCACAATAGCGCCGGAAGGAGATACGCAGTATTTT

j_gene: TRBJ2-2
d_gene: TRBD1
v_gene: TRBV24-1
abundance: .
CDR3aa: CATSENRGNTGELFF
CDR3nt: TGTGCCACCAGTGAAAACAGGGGTAACACCGGGGAGCTGTTTTTT

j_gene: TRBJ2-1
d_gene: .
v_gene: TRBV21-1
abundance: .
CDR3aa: CASSKPRDSSGTSEQFF
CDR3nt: TGTGCCAGCAGCAAACCGAGAGACTCTAGCGGGACAAGTGAGCAGTTCTTC

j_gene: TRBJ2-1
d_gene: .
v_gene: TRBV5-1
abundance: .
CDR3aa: CASGSGMIRRNEQFF
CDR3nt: TGCGCCAGCGGATCCGGGATGATCCGTCGGAATGAGCAGTTCTTC

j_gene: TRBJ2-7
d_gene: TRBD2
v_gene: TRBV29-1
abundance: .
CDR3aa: CSVVLAGGPYEQYF
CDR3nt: TGCAGCGTCGTACTAGCGGGAGGGCCCTACGAGCAGTACTTC

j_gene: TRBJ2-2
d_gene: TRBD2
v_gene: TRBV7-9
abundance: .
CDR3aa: CASSILAGGRTGELFF
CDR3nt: TGTGCCAGCAGCATCCTAGCGGGAGGGAGGACCGGGGAGCTGTTTTTT

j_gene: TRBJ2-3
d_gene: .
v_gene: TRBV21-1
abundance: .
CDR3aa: CASSNHTDTQYF
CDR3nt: TGTGCCAGCAGCAACCACACAGATACGCAGTATTTT

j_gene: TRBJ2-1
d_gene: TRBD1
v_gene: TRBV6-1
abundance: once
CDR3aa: CASSDRDRVYYNEQFF
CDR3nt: TGTGCCAGCAGTGACCGGGACAGGGTCTACTACAATGAGCAGTTCTTC

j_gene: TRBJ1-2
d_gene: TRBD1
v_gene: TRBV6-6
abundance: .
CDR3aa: CASSYRLSTGDYGYTF
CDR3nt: TGTGCCAGCAGTTACCGACTTTCAACAGGGGACTATGGCTACACCTTC

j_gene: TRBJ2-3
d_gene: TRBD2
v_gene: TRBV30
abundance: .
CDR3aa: CAWSAVAGADTQYF
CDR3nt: TGTGCCTGGAGCGCGGTAGCGGGAGCAGATACGCAGTATTTT

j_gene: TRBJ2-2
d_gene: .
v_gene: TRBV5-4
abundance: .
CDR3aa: CASSKDRNLGVDTGELFF
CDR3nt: TGTGCCAGCAGTAAGGACAGAAACCTAGGGGTCGACACCGGGGAGCTGTTTTTT

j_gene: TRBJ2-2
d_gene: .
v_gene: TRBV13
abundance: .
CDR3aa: CASSLLANTGELFF
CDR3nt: TGTGCCAGCAGCCTCCTAGCTAACACCGGGGAGCTGTTTTTT

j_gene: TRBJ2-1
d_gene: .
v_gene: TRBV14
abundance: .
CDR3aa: CASSQALASYNEQFF
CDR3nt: TGTGCCAGCAGCCAAGCTCTAGCGTCTTACAATGAGCAGTTCTTC

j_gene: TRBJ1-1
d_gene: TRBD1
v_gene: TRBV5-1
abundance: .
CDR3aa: CASSSGTGSIMNTEAFF
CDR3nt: TGCGCCAGCAGCTCCGGGACAGGGAGTATCATGAACACTGAAGCTTTCTTT

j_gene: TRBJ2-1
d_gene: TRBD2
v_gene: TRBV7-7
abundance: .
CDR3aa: CASSIGLAGYNEQFF
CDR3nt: TGTGCCAGCAGCATCGGACTAGCGGGCTACAATGAGCAGTTCTTC

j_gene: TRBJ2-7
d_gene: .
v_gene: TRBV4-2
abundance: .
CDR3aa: CASSQDHRESSYEQYF
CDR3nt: TGTGCCAGCAGCCAAGATCACCGGGAGAGCTCCTACGAGCAGTACTTC

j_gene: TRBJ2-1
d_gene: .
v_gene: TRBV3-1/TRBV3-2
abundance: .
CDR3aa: CASSHQRAYNEQFF
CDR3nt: TGTGCCAGCAGCCACCAGCGGGCTTACAATGAGCAGTTCTTC

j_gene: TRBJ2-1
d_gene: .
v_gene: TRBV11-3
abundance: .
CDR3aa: CASSYVGSFYNEQFF
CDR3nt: TGTGCCAGCAGCTACGTAGGGAGCTTCTACAATGAGCAGTTCTTC

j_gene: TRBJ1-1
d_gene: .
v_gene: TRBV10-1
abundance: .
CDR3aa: CASSNNQGKAFF
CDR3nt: TGCGCCAGCAGCAATAATCAGGGTAAAGCTTTCTTT

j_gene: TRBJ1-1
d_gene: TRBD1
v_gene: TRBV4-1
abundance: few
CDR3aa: CASSQNRGDVAFF
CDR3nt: TGCGCCAGCAGCCAGAACAGGGGAGATGTAGCTTTCTTT

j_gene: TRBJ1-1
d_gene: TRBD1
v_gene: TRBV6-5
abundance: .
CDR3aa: CASSYRTGHTVEAFF
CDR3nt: TGTGCCAGCAGTTACCGGACAGGGCATACGGTTGAAGCTTTCTTT

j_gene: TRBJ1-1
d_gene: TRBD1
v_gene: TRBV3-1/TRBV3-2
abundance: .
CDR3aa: CASSPWTGNTEAFF
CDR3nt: TGTGCCAGCAGCCCTTGGACAGGGAACACTGAAGCTTTCTTT

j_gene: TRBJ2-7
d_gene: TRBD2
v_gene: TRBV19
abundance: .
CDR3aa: CASSSEPGGGYEQYF
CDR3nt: TGTGCCAGTAGTTCCGAGCCGGGAGGGGGATACGAGCAGTACTTC

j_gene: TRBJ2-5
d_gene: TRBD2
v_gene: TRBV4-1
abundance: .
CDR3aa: CASSHPAGAGETQYF
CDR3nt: TGCGCCAGCAGCCATCCAGCGGGAGCCGGCGAGACCCAGTACTTC

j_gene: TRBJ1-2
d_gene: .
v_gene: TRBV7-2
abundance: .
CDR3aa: CASSLTGKILGYGYTF
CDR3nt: TGTGCCAGCAGCTTAACAGGGAAAATCTTGGGCTATGGCTACACCTTC

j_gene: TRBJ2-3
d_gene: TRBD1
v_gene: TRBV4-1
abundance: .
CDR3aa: CASSQGNRGADTQYF
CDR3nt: TGCGCCAGCAGCCAAGGGAACAGGGGCGCAGATACGCAGTATTTT

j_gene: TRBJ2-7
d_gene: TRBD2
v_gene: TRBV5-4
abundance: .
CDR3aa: CASSPGTTSYEQYF
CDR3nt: TGTGCCAGCAGCCCCGGGACTACTTCCTACGAGCAGTACTTC

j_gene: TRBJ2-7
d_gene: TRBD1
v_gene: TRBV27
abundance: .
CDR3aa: CASRDSYYEQYF
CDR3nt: TGTGCCAGCCGGGACAGCTACTACGAGCAGTACTTC

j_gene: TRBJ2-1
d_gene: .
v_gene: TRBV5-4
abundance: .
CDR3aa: CASSLWVGGLMDEQFF
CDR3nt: TGTGCCAGCAGCTTGTGGGTGGGGGGTCTAATGGATGAGCAGTTCTTC

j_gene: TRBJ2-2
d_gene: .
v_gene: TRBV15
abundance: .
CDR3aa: CATSPLGTGELFF
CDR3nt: TGTGCCACCAGCCCTCTCGGCACCGGGGAGCTGTTTTTT

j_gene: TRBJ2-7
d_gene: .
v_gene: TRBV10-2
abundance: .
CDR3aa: CASSESRWQYF
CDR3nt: TGCGCCAGCAGTGAGAGCCGCTGGCAGTACTTC

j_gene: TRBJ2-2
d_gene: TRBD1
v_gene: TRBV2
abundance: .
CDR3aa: CASTETGANTGELFF
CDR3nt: TGTGCCAGCACCGAGACAGGGGCGAACACCGGGGAGCTGTTTTTT

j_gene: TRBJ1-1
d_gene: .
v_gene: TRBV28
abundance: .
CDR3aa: CASSFQAGLNTEAFF
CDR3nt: TGTGCCAGCAGTTTCCAGGCGGGGCTCAACACTGAAGCTTTCTTT

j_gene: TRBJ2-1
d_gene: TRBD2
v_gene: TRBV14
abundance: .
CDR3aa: CASSQDVQGGKYNEQFF
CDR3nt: TGTGCCAGCAGCCAAGATGTCCAGGGAGGGAAGTACAATGAGCAGTTCTTC

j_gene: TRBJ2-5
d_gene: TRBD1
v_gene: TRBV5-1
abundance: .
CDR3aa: CASSLGLQGEETQYF
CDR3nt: TGCGCCAGCAGCTTGGGGCTCCAGGGGGAAGAGACCCAGTACTTC